The clone carrying this TCR beta chain came up once. Its cognate antigen is unknown. This sample is drawn from a study of T cell responses to AZD1222 COVID-19 vaccine. Study-level background: Pooling of second doses given at about 4 or about 12 weeks was done.

The study's findings and limits: The study found vaccine-associated CD4 TCRs spanning spike, dominant at 160-218 and 743-854.

Assay used: immunoSEQ multiplex PCR; TCRdb lists only in-frame clones, some missing. The table records 98,000 or so clones, 85% to 95% of them present only once. This CDR3 contains 18 residues. Germline V gene lookup returns CDR1 SNHLY and CDR2 FYNNEI. Losses at the gene ends were 2 bases for V and 4 bases for J; bases not matched to a gene: 15. The TCR sequence derives from an adult in good health. The gene calls are TRBV2 and TRBJ2-7; TRBD2 agrees at 9 bases. The starting material was peripheral blood, obtained on day 0 of AZD1222 vaccination. In DNA form, the CDR3 reads TGTGCCAGCAGTGAACGGGGGTGGCCTAGCGGGACCCTTTACGAGCAGTACTTC. This gives the protein CASSERGWPSGTLYEQYF.